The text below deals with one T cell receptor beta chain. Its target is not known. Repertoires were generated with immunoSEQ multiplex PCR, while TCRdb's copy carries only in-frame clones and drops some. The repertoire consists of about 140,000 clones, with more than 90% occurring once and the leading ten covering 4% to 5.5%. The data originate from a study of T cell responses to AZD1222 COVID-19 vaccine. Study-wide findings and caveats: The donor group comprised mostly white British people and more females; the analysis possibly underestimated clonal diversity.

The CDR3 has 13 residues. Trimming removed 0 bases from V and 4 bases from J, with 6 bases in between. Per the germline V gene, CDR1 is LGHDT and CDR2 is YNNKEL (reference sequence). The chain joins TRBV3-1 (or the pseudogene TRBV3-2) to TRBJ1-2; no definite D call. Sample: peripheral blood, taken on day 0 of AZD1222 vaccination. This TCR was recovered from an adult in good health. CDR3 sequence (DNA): TGTGCCAGCAGCCAAGATTTCCCCTATGGCTACACCTTC. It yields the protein CASSQDFPYGYTF.